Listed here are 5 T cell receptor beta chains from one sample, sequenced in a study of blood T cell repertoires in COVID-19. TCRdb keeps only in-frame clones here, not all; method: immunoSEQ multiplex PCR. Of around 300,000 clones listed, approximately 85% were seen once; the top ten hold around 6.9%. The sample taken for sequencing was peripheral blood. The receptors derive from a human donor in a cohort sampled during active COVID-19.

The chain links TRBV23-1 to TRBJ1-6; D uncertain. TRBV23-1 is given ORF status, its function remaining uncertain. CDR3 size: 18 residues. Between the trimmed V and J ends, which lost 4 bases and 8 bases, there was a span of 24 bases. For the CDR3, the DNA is TGCGCCAGCAGTCCACCTCGGGGTGCAAACTCTATACATTCACCCCTCCACTTT. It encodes CASSPPRGANSIHSPLHF.

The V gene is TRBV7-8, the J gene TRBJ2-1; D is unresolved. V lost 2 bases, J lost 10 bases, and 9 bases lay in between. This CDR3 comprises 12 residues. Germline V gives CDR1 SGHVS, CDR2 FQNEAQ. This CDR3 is CASSLWYGEQFF. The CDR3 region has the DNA TGTGCCAGCAGCTTATGGTACGGGGAGCAGTTCTTC.

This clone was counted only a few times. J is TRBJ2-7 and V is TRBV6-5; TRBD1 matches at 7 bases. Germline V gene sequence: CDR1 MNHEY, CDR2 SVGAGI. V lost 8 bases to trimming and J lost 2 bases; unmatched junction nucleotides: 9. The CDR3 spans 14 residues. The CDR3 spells CASGSGQLPYEQYF. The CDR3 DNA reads TGTGCCAGCGGCTCGGGACAGTTGCCCTACGAGCAGTACTTC.

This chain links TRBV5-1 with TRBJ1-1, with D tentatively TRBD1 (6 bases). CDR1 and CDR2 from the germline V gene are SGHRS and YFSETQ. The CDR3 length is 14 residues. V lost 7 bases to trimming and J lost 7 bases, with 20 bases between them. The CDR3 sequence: CASHNPGAAIEAFF. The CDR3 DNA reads TGCGCCAGCCATAATCCAGGGGCCGCCATTGAAGCTTTCTTT.

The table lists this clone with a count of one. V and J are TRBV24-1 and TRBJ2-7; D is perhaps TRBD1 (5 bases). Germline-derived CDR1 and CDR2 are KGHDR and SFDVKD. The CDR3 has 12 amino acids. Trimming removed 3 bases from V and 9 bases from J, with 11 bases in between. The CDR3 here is CATSDQAGLQYF. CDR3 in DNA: TGTGCCACCAGTGATCAGGCAGGGTTGCAGTACTTC.